This T cell receptor (beta chain) is drawn from a study of blood T cell repertoires in COVID-19. Study at large: PBMCs, B-cell-depleted T cells, or T cells were the source of the cDNA or gDNA that made up the material.

Losses at the gene ends were 4 bases for V and 11 bases for J; bases not matched to a gene: 11. CDR3 length: 15 amino acids. From germline, CDR1 is SGHRS and CDR2 YFSETQ. Here immunoSEQ multiplex PCR was the method, and the copy in TCRdb shows in-frame clones only, minus some. This repertoire shows tens of thousands of clones, approximately 80% found once; its top ten account for roughly 40%. This chain links TRBV5-1 with TRBJ1-6; TRBD1 aligns across 8 bases. This clonotype originated in a man of 80 years or more with acute or convalescent COVID-19. The sample taken for sequencing was peripheral blood. The CDR3: CASSPRQGTGPPLHF. The CDR3 DNA follows: TGCGCCAGCAGCCCGAGACAGGGGACGGGTCCACCCCTCCACTTT.